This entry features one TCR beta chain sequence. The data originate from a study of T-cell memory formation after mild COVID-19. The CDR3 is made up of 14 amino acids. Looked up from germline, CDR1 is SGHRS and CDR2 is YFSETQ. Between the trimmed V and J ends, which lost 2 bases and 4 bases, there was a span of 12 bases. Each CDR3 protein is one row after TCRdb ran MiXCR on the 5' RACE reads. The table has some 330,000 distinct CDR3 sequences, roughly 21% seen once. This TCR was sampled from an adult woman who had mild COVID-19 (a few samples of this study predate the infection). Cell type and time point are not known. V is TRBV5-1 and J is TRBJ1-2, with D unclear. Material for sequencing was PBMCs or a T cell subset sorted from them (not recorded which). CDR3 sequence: CASSFGVPVYGYTF. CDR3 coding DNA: TGCGCCAGCAGCTTCGGGGTCCCCGTCTATGGCTACACCTTC.